Below are 12 T cell receptor beta chains sequenced from a single sample in a study of blood T cell repertoires in COVID-19. The protocol was immunoSEQ multiplex PCR, while the TCRdb copy is restricted to in-frame clones and leaves out a portion. The table lists about 68,000 clones, roughly 84% of them singletons. The sample was peripheral blood. The receptors come from a man aged 50 to 59 with active COVID-19.

This chain connects TRBV28 to TRBJ1-1; TRBD1 is a possible D gene (5 bases). The CDR3 length is 13 residues. V shed 6 bases and J shed 1 base, with 9 bases lying between them. Germline lookup yields CDR1 MDHEN and CDR2 SYDVKM. The CDR3: CASRGRGNTEAFF. The CDR3 DNA is TGTGCCAGCAGGGGGCGGGGGAACACTGAAGCTTTCTTT.

The chain recombines TRBV12-3 or TRBV12-4 with TRBJ2-3, with D uncertain. CDR3 size: 11 residues. V was shortened by 2 bases and J by 10 bases, with 7 bases between the two germline ends. CDR3 nucleotide sequence: TGTGCCAGCAGTTTACAGGCTCCGCAGTATTTT. It translates to CASSLQAPQYF.

The CDR3 here is CSVSGQSVYEQYF. CDR3 bases: TGCAGCGTTTCGGGACAGTCGGTCTACGAGCAGTACTTC. The genes are TRBV29-1 and TRBJ2-7; 7 nucleotides match TRBD1. This CDR3 is built from 13 residues. Germline V lookup: CDR1 SQVTM, CDR2 ANQGSEA. V was clipped by 5 bases and J by 3 bases; unmatched bases: 7.

This rearrangement joins TRBV13 to TRBJ2-7; weak D call: TRBD2 (6 bases). Germline loops: CDR1 PRHDT, CDR2 FYEKMQ (reference sequence). Trimming took off 5 bases at V and 3 bases at J, with 11 bases between the two ends. This CDR3 is 13 amino acids long. DNA for the CDR3: TGTGCCAGCAGCCAGACTAGTGGCTACGAGCAGTACTTC. Residues: CASSQTSGYEQYF.

The chain couples TRBV18 to TRBJ2-5; TRBD2 might be the D (5 bases). Germline CDR1 and CDR2: KGHSH and LQKENI. The germline V and J ends were trimmed by 1 base and 5 bases, with 11 bases remaining between them. The CDR3 totals 14 residues. As DNA, the CDR3 is TGTGCCAGCTCACCACAGGCAGGAGGTGAGACCCAGTACTTC. Amino acid sequence: CASSPQAGGETQYF.

The chain recombines TRBV5-1 with TRBJ2-3, with D possibly TRBD1 on 5 matching bases. This CDR3 spans 14 amino acids. V was pared by 6 bases and J by 0 bases, with 11 bases between. CDR1 and CDR2 (germline): SGHRS, YFSETQ. DNA for the CDR3: TGCGCCAGCACCCAATGGGGCAGCACAGATACGCAGTATTTT. It codes for CASTQWGSTDTQYF.

This clone was observed once. This chain joins TRBV5-1 and TRBJ2-1, with D unresolved. In germline, CDR1 is SGHRS, CDR2 YFSETQ. The V gene lost 5 bases and the J gene lost 2 bases, with 14 bases spanning the gap. This CDR3 is built from 15 residues. As DNA, the CDR3 is TGCGCCAGCAGTACCTGGTCCCCTACCTACAATGAGCAGTTCTTC. It encodes CASSTWSPTYNEQFF.

The chain uses TRBV19 and TRBJ2-5; no reliable D call. This CDR3 spans 13 amino acids. Germline V gene lookup returns CDR1 LNHDA and CDR2 SQIVND (reference sequence). Deletions cut 3 bases from V and 7 bases from J, with 12 bases between. CDR3 bases: TGTGCCAGTAGTATCCCCGGGTTTGGGACCCAGTACTTC. This gives the protein CASSIPGFGTQYF.

The chain carries TRBV4-2 and TRBJ2-7, with 9 bases matching TRBD1. V shed 6 bases and J 4 bases; nucleotides not matched to a gene: 10. The V gene's germline CDR1 is LGHNA and CDR2 YNFKEQ. The CDR3 totals 15 residues. This CDR3 is CASSRPGTGPYEQYF. In nucleotides, the CDR3 is TGTGCCAGCAGTCGCCCAGGGACAGGGCCTTACGAGCAGTACTTC.

The chain links TRBV9 to TRBJ2-7, with 7 bases fitting TRBD2. The CDR3 totals 18 residues. V gave up 2 bases and J gave up 4 bases; unmatched junction bases: 18. Germline lookup yields CDR1 SGDLS and CDR2 YYNGEE. CDR3 loop: CASSVKPVGLVGGYEQYF. As DNA, the CDR3 is TGTGCCAGCAGCGTCAAACCAGTAGGACTAGTCGGGGGGTACGAGCAGTACTTC.

The CDR3 nucleotides read TGCGCCAGCAGCTTGGCCGGGTTGGACACTGAAGCTTTCTTT. Translated: CASSLAGLDTEAFF. The rearrangement links TRBV5-1 to TRBJ1-1; D gene ambiguous. The V gene's germline CDR1 is SGHRS and CDR2 YFSETQ. The germline V and J ends were trimmed by 0 bases and 3 bases, with 9 bases remaining between them. CDR3 length: 14 amino acids.

The genes are TRBV19 and TRBJ2-7, with 9 positions matching TRBD1. The CDR3 is 15 amino acids. Germline-derived CDR1 and CDR2 are LNHDA and SQIVND (reference sequence). Trimming at V came to 5 bases and at J to 2 bases, leaving 7 bases not matched to a gene. The CDR3 reads CASSLRTGDPYEQYF. CDR3 DNA sequence: TGTGCCAGTAGTCTACGGACAGGGGACCCCTACGAGCAGTACTTC.